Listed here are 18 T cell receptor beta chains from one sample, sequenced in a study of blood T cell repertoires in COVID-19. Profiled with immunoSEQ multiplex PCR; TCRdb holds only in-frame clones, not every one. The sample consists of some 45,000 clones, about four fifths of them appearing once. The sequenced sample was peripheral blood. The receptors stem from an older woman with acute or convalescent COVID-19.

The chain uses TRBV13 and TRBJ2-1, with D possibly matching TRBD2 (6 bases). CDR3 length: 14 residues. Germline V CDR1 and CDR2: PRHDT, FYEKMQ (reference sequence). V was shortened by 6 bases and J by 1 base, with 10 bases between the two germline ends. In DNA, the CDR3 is TGTGCCAGCAGAATCGGGGGTTCCTACAATGAGCAGTTCTTC. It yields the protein CASRIGGSYNEQFF.

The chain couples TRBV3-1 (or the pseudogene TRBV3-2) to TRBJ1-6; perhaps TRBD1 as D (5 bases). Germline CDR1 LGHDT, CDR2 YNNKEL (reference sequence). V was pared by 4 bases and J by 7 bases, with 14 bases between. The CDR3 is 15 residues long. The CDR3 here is CASSPGWGANSPLHF. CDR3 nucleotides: TGTGCCAGCAGCCCAGGTTGGGGCGCGAATTCACCCCTCCACTTT.

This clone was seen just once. DNA of the CDR3: TGCGCCAGCAGCATCCAGGGGGGCACTGAAGCTTTCTTT. Protein product: CASSIQGGTEAFF. The chain uses TRBV4-3 and TRBJ1-1, with TRBD1 matching 7 bases. Per the germline V gene, CDR1 is LGHNA and CDR2 is YSLEER. The CDR3 covers 13 residues. The ends lost 5 bases at V and 4 bases at J; junction bases unmatched: 4.

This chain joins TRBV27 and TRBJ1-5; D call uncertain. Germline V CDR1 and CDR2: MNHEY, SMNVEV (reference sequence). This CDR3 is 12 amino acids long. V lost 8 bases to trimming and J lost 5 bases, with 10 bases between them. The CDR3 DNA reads TGTGCCAGCGGACCCGGGGATCAGCCCCAGCATTTT. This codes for CASGPGDQPQHF.

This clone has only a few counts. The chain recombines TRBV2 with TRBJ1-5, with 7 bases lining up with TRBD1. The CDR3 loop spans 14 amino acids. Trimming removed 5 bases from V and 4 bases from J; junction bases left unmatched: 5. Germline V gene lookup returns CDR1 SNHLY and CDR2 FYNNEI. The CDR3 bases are TGTGCCAGCAGTTACAGGGGCGAGAATCAGCCCCAGCATTTT. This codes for CASSYRGENQPQHF.

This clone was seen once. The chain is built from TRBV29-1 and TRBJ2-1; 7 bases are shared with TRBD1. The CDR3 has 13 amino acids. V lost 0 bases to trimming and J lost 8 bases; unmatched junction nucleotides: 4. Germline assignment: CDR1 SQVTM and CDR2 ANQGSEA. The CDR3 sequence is CSVEDSDRYEQFF. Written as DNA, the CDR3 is TGCAGCGTTGAAGACTCGGACAGGTATGAGCAGTTCTTC.

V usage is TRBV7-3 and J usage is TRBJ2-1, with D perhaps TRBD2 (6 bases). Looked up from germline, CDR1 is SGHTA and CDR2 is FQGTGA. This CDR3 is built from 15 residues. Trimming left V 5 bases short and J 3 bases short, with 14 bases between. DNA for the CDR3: TGTGCCAGCAGCCGACTGGGGGGATACTACAATGAGCAGTTCTTC. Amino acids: CASSRLGGYYNEQFF.

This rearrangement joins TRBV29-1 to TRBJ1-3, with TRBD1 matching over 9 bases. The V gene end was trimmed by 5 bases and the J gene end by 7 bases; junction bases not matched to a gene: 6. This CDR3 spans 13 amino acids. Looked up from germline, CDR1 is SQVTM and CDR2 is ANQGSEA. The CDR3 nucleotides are TGCAGCGTTAGGGGACAGGGATGGAACACCATATATTTT. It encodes CSVRGQGWNTIYF.

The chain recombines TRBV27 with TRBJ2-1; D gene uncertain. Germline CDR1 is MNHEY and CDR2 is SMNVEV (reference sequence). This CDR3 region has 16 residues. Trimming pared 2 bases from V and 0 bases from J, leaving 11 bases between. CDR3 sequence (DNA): TGTGCCAGCAGTTTACCCCCAGGTAGCTCCTACAATGAGCAGTTCTTC. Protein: CASSLPPGSSYNEQFF.

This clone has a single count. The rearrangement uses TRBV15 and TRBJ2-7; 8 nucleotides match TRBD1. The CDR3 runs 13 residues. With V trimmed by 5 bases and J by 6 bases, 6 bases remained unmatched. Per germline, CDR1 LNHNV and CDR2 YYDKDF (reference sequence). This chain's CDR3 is CATSGGQATEQYF. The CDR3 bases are TGTGCCACCAGCGGGGGACAGGCAACCGAGCAGTACTTC.

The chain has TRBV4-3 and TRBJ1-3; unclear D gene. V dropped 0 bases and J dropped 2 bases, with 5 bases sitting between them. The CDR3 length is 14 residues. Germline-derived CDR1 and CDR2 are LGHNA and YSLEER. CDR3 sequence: CASSQETTGNTIYF. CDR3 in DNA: TGCGCCAGCAGCCAAGAAACTACTGGAAACACCATATATTTT.

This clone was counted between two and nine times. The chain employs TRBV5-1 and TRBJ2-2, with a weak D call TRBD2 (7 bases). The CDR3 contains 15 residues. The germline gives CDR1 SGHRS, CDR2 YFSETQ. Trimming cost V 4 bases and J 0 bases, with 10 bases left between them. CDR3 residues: CASSPGGPNTGELFF. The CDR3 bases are TGCGCCAGCAGCCCGGGGGGCCCGAACACCGGGGAGCTGTTTTTT.

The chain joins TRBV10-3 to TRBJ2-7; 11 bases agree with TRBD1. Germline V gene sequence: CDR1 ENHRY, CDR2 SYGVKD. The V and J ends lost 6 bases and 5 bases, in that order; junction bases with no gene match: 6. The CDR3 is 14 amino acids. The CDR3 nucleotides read TGTGCCATCAGAACGGACAGGGGGCGCGACGAGCAGTACTTC. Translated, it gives CAIRTDRGRDEQYF.

The CDR3: CASTFAAGNTIYF. The DNA for the CDR3 is TGCGCCAGCACCTTCGCAGCTGGAAACACCATATATTTT. The chain is built from TRBV5-1 and TRBJ1-3; D gene unclear. Trimming took off 6 bases at V and 2 bases at J, with 9 bases between the two ends. This CDR3 has 13 residues. Per the germline V gene, CDR1 is SGHRS and CDR2 is YFSETQ.

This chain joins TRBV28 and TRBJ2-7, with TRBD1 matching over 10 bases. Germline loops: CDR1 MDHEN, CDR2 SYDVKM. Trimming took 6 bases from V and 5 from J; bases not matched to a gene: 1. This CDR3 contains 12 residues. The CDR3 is CASSGQGDEQYF. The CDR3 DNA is TGTGCCAGCAGCGGACAGGGGGACGAGCAGTACTTC.

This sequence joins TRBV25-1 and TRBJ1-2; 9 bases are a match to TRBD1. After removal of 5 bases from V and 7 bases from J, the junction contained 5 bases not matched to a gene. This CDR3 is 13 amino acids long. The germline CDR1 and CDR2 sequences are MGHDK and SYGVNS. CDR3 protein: CASSMGTGFGYTF. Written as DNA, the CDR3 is TGTGCCAGCAGTATGGGGACAGGGTTTGGCTACACCTTC.

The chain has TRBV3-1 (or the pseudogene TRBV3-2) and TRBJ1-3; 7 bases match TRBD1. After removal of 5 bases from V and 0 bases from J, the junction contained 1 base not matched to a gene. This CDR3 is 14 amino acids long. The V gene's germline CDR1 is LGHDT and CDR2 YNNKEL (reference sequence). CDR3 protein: CASSGTDSGNTIYF. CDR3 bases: TGTGCCAGCAGCGGGACAGACTCTGGAAACACCATATATTTT.

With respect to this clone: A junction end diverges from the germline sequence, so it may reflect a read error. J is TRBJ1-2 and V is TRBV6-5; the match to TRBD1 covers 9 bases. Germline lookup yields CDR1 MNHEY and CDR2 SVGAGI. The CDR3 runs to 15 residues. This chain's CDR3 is CASNYRGREDYGYTF. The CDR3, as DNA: TGTGCCAGCAATTACAGGGGGCGCGAAGACTATGGCTACACCTTC.